This section outlines one T cell receptor beta chain sequence together with its context. Its cognate antigen is unknown. A 6-nucleotide sample barcode was carried by the UMIs, which template switching added. From its re-call of the 5' RACE reads, TCRdb lists each CDR3 protein once, without DNA. Its table lists about 210,000 distinct CDR3 sequences. This sample is part of a study of monozygotic twins with inflammatory bowel disease. The study's findings and limits: Variability may have been added to patient repertoires by differing immunosuppressive treatments.

This CDR3 contains 14 residues. The V gene's germline CDR1 is SQVTM and CDR2 ANQGSEA. The receptor comes from a human donor with ulcerative colitis or Crohn's disease, or a healthy co-twin of an affected twin (not recorded which). The source material was blood. The rearrangement links TRBV29-1 to TRBJ1-1. CDR3 loop: CSVYDRVKNTEAFF.